Below, 14 T cell receptor beta chains from the same sample are listed, as sequenced in a study of preoperative IRX-2 immunotherapy in early breast cancer. Treatment given: preoperative locoregional IRX-2 cytokine immunotherapy. Profiled with immunoSEQ multiplex PCR; TCRdb holds only in-frame clones, not every one. The table includes 35,000 to 40,000 clones, around four fifths detected once. The sequences come from lymph node tissue, collected after IRX-2 immunotherapy. The source of these receptors is a human donor with breast cancer.

V and J are TRBV28 and TRBJ1-6; tentatively, D is TRBD1 (5 bases). Trimming took off 5 bases at V and 7 bases at J, with 9 bases between the two ends. Per the germline V gene, CDR1 is MDHEN and CDR2 is SYDVKM. The CDR3 length is 13 residues. CDR3 loop: CASSRDGNSPLHF. CDR3 coding DNA: TGTGCCAGCAGTAGGGACGGAAATTCACCCCTCCACTTT.

The chain recombines TRBV11-3 with TRBJ2-5; a possible D gene is TRBD2 (5 bases). V lost 6 bases, J lost 5 bases, and 19 bases lay in between. CDR1 and CDR2 (germline): SGHNT, YENEEA. The CDR3 covers 15 residues. The CDR3 DNA sequence: TGTGCCAGCAGGGGAGCGCAGCCATTATACGAGACCCAGTACTTC. The encoded protein is CASRGAQPLYETQYF. Looking up the rest from reference TRBV11-3 and TRBJ2-5 gives the full variable domain: EAGVVQSPRYKIIEKKQPVAFWCNPISGHNTLYWYLQNLGQGPELLIRYENEEAVDDSQLPKDRFSAERLKGVDSTLKIQPAELGDSAVYLCASRGAQPLYETQYFGPGTRLLVL.

The chain uses TRBV11-3 and TRBJ2-1; perhaps TRBD2 as D (6 bases). The germline gives CDR1 SGHNT, CDR2 YENEEA. With 5 bases removed from V and 6 bases from J, the gap between germline ends came to 14 bases. The CDR3 contains 14 residues. The DNA of the CDR3 is TGTGCCAGCAGCGCGGGGCCCCTTACCAATGAGCAGTTCTTC. Its translation is CASSAGPLTNEQFF.

V gene TRBV30 combines with J gene TRBJ1-6; 10 positions agree with TRBD1. This CDR3 has 14 amino acids. Germline V CDR1 and CDR2: GTSNPN, SVGIG (reference sequence). After removal of 5 bases from V and 3 bases from J, the junction contained 1 base not matched to a gene. The CDR3 spells CAWGDRGYNSPLHF. DNA for the CDR3: TGTGCCTGGGGGGACAGGGGCTATAATTCACCCCTCCACTTT.

This sequence joins TRBV5-1 and TRBJ2-7; D perhaps matches TRBD2 (6 bases). CDR1 is SGHRS, CDR2 YFSETQ, per germline. V was clipped by 2 bases and J by 0 bases, with 12 bases between them. There are 15 residues in the CDR3. CDR3 region: CASSFGVGSSYEQYF. CDR3 coding DNA: TGCGCCAGCAGCTTCGGTGTCGGGAGCTCCTACGAGCAGTACTTC.

This chain joins TRBV11-3 and TRBJ2-7; TRBD2 matches at 8 bases. The CDR3 consists of 15 residues. The germline V gene has CDR1 SGHNT and CDR2 YENEEA. V lost 4 bases, J lost 0 bases, and 5 bases stayed unmatched. The chain's CDR3 is CASSSERGLSYEQYF. The CDR3 coding sequence is TGTGCCAGCAGCTCCGAGCGGGGGCTCTCCTACGAGCAGTACTTC.

This rearrangement joins TRBV11-1 to TRBJ1-1; TRBD1 aligns across 7 bases. CDR1 and CDR2 (germline): SGHAT, FQDESV (reference sequence). V trimming: 5 bases; J trimming: 5 bases; junction bases outside the gene matches: 11. CDR3 size: 15 residues. The DNA of the CDR3 is TGTGCCAGCAGCCTGGTGGCAGGGGGTCTTACTGAAGCTTTCTTT. Encoded protein: CASSLVAGGLTEAFF.

V usage is TRBV28 and J usage is TRBJ1-2, with a weak D call TRBD1 (6 bases). The germline V gene has CDR1 MDHEN and CDR2 SYDVKM. V lost 7 bases and J 7 bases, leaving 16 bases between the germline ends. The CDR3 contains 13 residues. CDR3 bases: TGTGCCAGCACTCTCTTGGGGGCGCGTGGCTACACCTTC. This codes for CASTLLGARGYTF.

The chain is built from TRBV7-6 and TRBJ1-1; D gene unclear. V dropped 3 bases and J dropped 1 base, with 9 bases sitting between them. This CDR3 has 14 residues. Looked up from germline, CDR1 is SGHVS and CDR2 is FNYEAQ. CDR3 sequence (DNA): TGTGCCAGCAGCTTGGATGTAGGGAACACTGAAGCTTTCTTT. Encoded protein: CASSLDVGNTEAFF.

This clone is a singleton in its sample. The genes are TRBV6-8 and TRBJ2-7, with D perhaps TRBD1 (6 bases). In germline, CDR1 is MNHGY, CDR2 SAAAGT. The CDR3 covers 15 residues. V lost 6 bases and J lost 5, with 20 bases in between. This CDR3 reads CASSRWRTENDEQYF. CDR3 nucleotides: TGTGCCAGCAGCCGGTGGAGGACAGAGAACGACGAGCAGTACTTC.

The chain uses TRBV28 and TRBJ1-3; unclear D gene. The CDR3 extends over 16 amino acids. Per the germline V gene, CDR1 is MDHEN and CDR2 is SYDVKM. V lost 6 bases to trimming and J lost 0 bases, with 15 bases between them. In nucleotides, the CDR3 is TGTGCCAGCAGCCTACAACGCGTGGGCTCTGGAAACACCATATATTTT. The encoded protein is CASSLQRVGSGNTIYF.

V is TRBV6-8 and J is TRBJ2-7, with TRBD1 matching over 9 bases. The CDR3 runs 15 residues. With 10 bases clipped from V and 4 bases from J, the junction kept 14 bases outside the gene matches. Germline CDR1 is MNHGY and CDR2 is SAAAGT. The CDR3 sequence: CAIRLRTGARYEQYF. DNA for the CDR3: TGTGCCATCAGACTCCGGACAGGGGCCCGATACGAGCAGTACTTC.

V usage is TRBV14 and J usage is TRBJ2-7; TRBD2 matches at 9 bases. The CDR3 loop spans 16 amino acids. Losses at the gene ends were 4 bases for V and 2 bases for J; bases not matched to a gene: 9. Germline V gene lookup returns CDR1 SGHDN and CDR2 FVKESK. CDR3 coding DNA: TGTGCCAGCAGCCTACAGAGAGCGGGGGGCCCCTACGAGCAGTACTTC. This encodes CASSLQRAGGPYEQYF.

The chain recombines TRBV11-3 with TRBJ2-1; 15 bases are shared with TRBD2. The CDR3 has 16 residues. The V gene's germline CDR1 is SGHNT and CDR2 YENEEA. After removal of 5 bases from V and 7 bases from J, the junction contained 6 bases not matched to a gene. CDR3: CASSIGLAGGLNEQFF. CDR3 in DNA: TGTGCCAGCAGCATAGGACTAGCGGGGGGGTTGAATGAGCAGTTCTTC.